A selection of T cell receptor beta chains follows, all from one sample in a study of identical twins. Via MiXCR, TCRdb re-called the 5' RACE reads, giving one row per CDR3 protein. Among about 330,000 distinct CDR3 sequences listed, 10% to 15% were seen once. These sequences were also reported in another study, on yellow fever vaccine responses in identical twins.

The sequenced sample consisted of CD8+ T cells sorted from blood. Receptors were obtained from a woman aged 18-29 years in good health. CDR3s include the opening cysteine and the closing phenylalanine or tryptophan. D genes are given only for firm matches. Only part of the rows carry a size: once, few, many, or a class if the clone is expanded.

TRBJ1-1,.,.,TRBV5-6,CASSSGTHTEAFF,TGTGCCAGCAGTTCAGGGACCCACACTGAAGCTTTCTTT
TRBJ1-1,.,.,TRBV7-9,CASQDMSNTEAFF,TGTGCCAGCCAGGACATGTCGAACACTGAAGCTTTCTTT
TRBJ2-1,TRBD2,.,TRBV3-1,CASSQGREGLAVAHGDYNEQFF,TGTGCCAGCAGCCAAGGGAGAGAGGGACTAGCGGTAGCCCATGGAGACTACAATGAGCAGTTCTTC
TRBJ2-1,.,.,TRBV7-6,CASTQGPGDEQFF,TGTGCCAGCACCCAAGGACCGGGCGATGAGCAGTTCTTC
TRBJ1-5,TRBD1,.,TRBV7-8,CASSLGGETGPDQPQHF,TGTGCCAGCAGCTTAGGGGGGGAGACAGGGCCAGATCAGCCCCAGCATTTT
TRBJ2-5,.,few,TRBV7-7,CASSLTGGKGETQYF,TGTGCCAGCAGCTTGACAGGCGGTAAGGGAGAGACCCAGTACTTC
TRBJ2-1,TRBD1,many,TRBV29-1,CSVDRTGRDNEQFF,TGCAGCGTCGACCGGACAGGGCGAGACAATGAGCAGTTCTTC
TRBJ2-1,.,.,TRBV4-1,CASMDGYNEQFF,TGCGCCAGCATGGACGGATACAATGAGCAGTTCTTC
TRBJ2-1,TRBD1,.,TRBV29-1,CSVEDQGGPRYNEQFF,TGCAGCGTTGAAGATCAAGGGGGCCCTCGCTACAATGAGCAGTTCTTC
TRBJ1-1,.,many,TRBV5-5,CASSLDDTEAFF,TGTGCCAGCAGCCTGGACGACACTGAAGCTTTCTTT
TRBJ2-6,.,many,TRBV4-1,CASSQESGTGRFSGANVLTF,TGCGCCAGCAGCCAAGAATCTGGAACAGGGAGATTCTCTGGGGCCAACGTCCTGACTTTC
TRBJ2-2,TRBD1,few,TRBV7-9,CASRGQGYGELFF,TGTGCCAGCAGAGGACAGGGTTATGGGGAGCTGTTTTTT
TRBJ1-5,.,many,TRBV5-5,CASSLEGRNQPQHF,TGTGCCAGCAGCTTGGAAGGTCGCAATCAGCCCCAGCATTTT
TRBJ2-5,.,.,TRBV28,CASSLMLQMYQETQYF,TGTGCCAGCAGTTTAATGTTACAGATGTACCAAGAGACCCAGTACTTC
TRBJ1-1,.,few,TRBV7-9,CASSPPMVGADTEAFF,TGTGCCAGCAGCCCCCCCATGGTGGGCGCGGACACTGAAGCTTTCTTT
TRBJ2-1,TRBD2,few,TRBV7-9,CASSLLSGEEQFF,TGTGCCAGCAGCTTACTCAGCGGGGAGGAGCAGTTCTTC
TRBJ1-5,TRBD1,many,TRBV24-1,CATSWTGSNQPQHF,TGTGCCACCAGCTGGACAGGATCTAATCAGCCCCAGCATTTT
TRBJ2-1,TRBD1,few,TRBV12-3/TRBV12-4,CASSLEAGTGSYNEQFF,TGTGCCAGCAGTTTAGAGGCCGGGACAGGTTCTTACAATGAGCAGTTCTTC
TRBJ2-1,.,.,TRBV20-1,CSAIRDNSYNEQFF,TGCAGTGCGATCCGGGACAACTCCTACAATGAGCAGTTCTTC
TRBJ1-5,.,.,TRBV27,CASSLSLSGFISPQHF,TGTGCCAGCAGTTTAAGTCTATCAGGCTTTATCAGCCCCCAGCATTTT
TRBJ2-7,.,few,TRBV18,CASSPGASPRGEQYF,TGTGCCAGCTCACCCGGAGCGAGCCCCCGCGGGGAGCAGTACTTC
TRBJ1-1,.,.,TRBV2,CASPSGAFEAFF,TGTGCCAGTCCGAGTGGGGCATTTGAAGCTTTCTTT
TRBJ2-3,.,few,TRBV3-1,CASSQFLPEAGTDTQYF,TGTGCCAGCAGCCAATTCCTGCCAGAGGCTGGCACAGATACGCAGTATTTT
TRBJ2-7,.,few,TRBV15,CATSNLGGVHEQYF,TGTGCCACCAGCAACCTCGGGGGCGTACACGAGCAGTACTTC
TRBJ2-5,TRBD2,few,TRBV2,CASSSWTSGAETQYF,TGTGCCAGCAGTTCGTGGACTAGCGGGGCAGAGACCCAGTACTTC
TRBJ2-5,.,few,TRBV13,CASSWPGGPNQETQYF,TGTGCCAGCAGCTGGCCCGGGGGACCCAACCAAGAGACCCAGTACTTC
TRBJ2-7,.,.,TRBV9,CASSVAGTYEQYF,TGTGCCAGCAGCGTAGCAGGGACCTACGAGCAGTACTTC
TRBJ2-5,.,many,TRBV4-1,CASSRRTIRETQYF,TGCGCCAGCAGCCGACGGACCATCCGAGAGACCCAGTACTTC
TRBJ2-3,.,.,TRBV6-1,CASTETGSTDTQYF,TGTGCCAGCACCGAGACCGGTAGCACAGATACGCAGTATTTT
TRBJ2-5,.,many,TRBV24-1,CATSDPYQETQYF,TGTGCCACCAGTGACCCGTACCAAGAGACCCAGTACTTC
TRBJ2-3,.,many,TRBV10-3,CATSFGGPTDTQYF,TGTGCCACCTCCTTCGGGGGCCCCACAGATACGCAGTATTTT
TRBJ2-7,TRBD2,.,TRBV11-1,CASSSILRIGTSGAYEQYF,TGTGCCAGCAGCTCGATACTCAGAATTGGGACTAGCGGGGCCTACGAGCAGTACTTC
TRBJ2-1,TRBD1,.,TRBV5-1,CASSLDGRQGYRDYNEQFF,TGCGCCAGCAGCTTGGACGGAAGACAGGGCTACAGGGATTACAATGAGCAGTTCTTC
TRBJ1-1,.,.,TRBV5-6,CASSLGGTWAFF,TGTGCCAGCAGCTTGGGTGGGACCTGGGCTTTCTTT
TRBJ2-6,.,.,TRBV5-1,CASSLTPGGANVLTF,TGCGCCAGCAGCTTAACCCCCGGTGGGGCCAACGTCCTGACTTTC
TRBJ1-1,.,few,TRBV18,CASSPVPTIEAFF,TGTGCCAGCTCACCAGTCCCAACCATTGAAGCTTTCTTT
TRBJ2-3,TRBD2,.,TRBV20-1,CSARDVASGTDTQYF,TGCAGTGCTAGAGATGTCGCTAGCGGGACAGATACGCAGTATTTT
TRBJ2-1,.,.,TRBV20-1,CSARALGLANYNEQFF,TGCAGTGCTAGAGCTCTGGGGCTAGCGAATTACAATGAGCAGTTCTTC
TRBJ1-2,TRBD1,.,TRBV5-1,CASSFPTGGNYGYTF,TGCGCCAGCAGCTTTCCGACAGGGGGCAACTATGGCTACACCTTC